The clone carrying this TCR beta chain appeared many times. This sample is part of a study of T-cell reconstitution after alpha-beta-depleted transplantation in children. J lost 4 bases, V lost 7 bases, and 7 bases had no gene match. There are 14 residues in the CDR3. The authors prepared the TCRbeta library with unique molecular identifiers. TCRdb re-derived calls from the PCR reads in MiXCR, one entry per CDR3 protein. The table shows 190,000 or so distinct CDR3 sequences, with about 6.4% occurring only once. The chain employs TRBV12-3 or TRBV12-4 and TRBJ1-3; 7 bases are a match to TRBD1. The source was PBMCs from the stem cell graft donor, collected from the stem cell graft. The sequence was collected from a human donor who donated a stem cell graft to a child with Wiskott-Aldrich syndrome. CDR3 region: CASNEQGRGNTIYF. In DNA form, the CDR3 reads TGTGCCAGCAACGAACAGGGGCGGGGAAACACCATATATTTT.